Reported below is one T cell receptor beta chain. Many counts were recorded for this clonotype. Its antigen is unknown. Per-base qualities were not stored, and no clone one base away is much larger. V drops 0 bases and J drops 8 bases, leaving 10 bases in between. CDR1 LGHDT and CDR2 YNNKEL are derived from the germline V gene (reference sequence). From its cysteine to its phenylalanine, the CDR3 spans 14 amino acids. Just CDR3 DNA is preserved here, 42 bases in frame from base 1. These data come from a study of low-dose radiotherapy and immunotherapy resistance in tumors (dated by TCRdb to about 2022). For the study in its entirety: In Cohort 1, 0.5 Gy per fraction was delivered every 2 weeks, and a total PTV dose of 6.5 Gy was prescribed. Patients took aspirin 300 mg orally once daily for four cycles, starting on cycle 1 day 1. Nivolumab and ipilimumab were both given intravenously, with nivolumab at a 240 mg flat dose every two weeks and ipilimumab at 1 mg/kg every six weeks. No randomization into treatment groups was done for the people taking part in the trial. Cohort 2 received 1 Gy per fraction every two weeks, with a total of 13 Gy over 26 weeks. Every two weeks, patients got intravenous cyclophosphamide at 200 mg/m2, given one day ahead of each radiation and immunotherapy administration. Eight patients were included in the translational analysis: three from the first dose cohort and the first five from the second dose cohort.

The sequencer was an Illumina HiSeq 2500. Superscript III and a set of TRAV- and TRBV-specific primers were used to synthesize first-strand cDNA, so that both TCRalpha and TCRbeta chains were covered. TCRs were amplified with Phusion for approximately 18 PCR cycles, with a constant-region primer paired with the adapter attached to the V primers. The isolated mRNA was amplified using the MessageAmp II aRNA Amplification Kit, with in vitro transcription performed for less than 20 hours at 37 degrees C. The Dynabeads mRNA DIRECT Purification Kit was used to isolate the mRNA for TCR sequencing. Indexed Illumina adapters were added in a second approximately 25-cycle Phusion PCR, and the resulting products were purified with AMPure XP beads. The authors processed their data as follows. Custom Perl scripts pooled TCR sequences encoding the same protein, removed out-of-frame sequences and computed each clonotype's abundance. Any TCR sequence backed by just one read was left out of the analysis. The metrics used to describe the repertoires included Shannon entropy, Gini index, clonality, richness, and the frequency of TCRs shared between repertoires. TCRdb reprocessed the public reads (quality trimming at Q25 with fastp, clone calling with MiXCR) and kept in-frame beta chains. All rows with the same CDR3 protein become a single entry with the most common DNA and genes. The V and J calls shown here were made by TCRdb, not taken from the authors' results. The sample records tens of thousands of distinct CDR3 sequences, around a third of which are singletons. Approximately 3.7% of the sample comes from the top ten.

What this sample's time point label stands for: before trial treatment. The donors took part in RACIN, a single-arm, phase I, dose-escalation trial that combined nivolumab, ipilimumab, aspirin, low-dose cyclophosphamide and low-dose radiotherapy. Eligible patients had advanced, TIL-negative solid tumors. Specimen: PBMCs, collected before treatment. This TCR was sampled from a male donor with gallbladder cancer. Recombination linked TRBV3-1 to TRBJ2-2; the D segment may tentatively be TRBD1 or TRBD2, each giving 5 matched bases. The nucleotide sequence is given as TGTGCCAGCAGCCAAGAAGCCGGGACGGGGGAGCTGTTTTTT. Its translation is CASSQEAGTGELFF.